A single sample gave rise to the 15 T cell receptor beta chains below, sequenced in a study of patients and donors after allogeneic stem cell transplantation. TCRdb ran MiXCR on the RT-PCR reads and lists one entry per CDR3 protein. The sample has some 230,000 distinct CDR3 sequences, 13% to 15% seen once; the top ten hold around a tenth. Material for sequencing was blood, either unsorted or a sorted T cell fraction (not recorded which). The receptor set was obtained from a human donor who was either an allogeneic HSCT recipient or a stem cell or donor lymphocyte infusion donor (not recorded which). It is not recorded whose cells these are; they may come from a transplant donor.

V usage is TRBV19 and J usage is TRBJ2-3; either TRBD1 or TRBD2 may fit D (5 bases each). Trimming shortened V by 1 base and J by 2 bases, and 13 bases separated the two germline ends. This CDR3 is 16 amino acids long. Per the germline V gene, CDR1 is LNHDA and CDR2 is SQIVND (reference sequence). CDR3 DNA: TGTGCCAGTAGTATAGGGGACGTATTTATCACAGATACGCAGTATTTT. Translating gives CASSIGDVFITDTQYF. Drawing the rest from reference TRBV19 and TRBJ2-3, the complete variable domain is DGGITQSPKYLFRKEGQNVTLSCEQNLNHDAMYWYRQDPGQGLRLIYYSQIVNDFQKGDIAEGYSVSREKKESFPLTVTSAQKNPTAFYLCASSIGDVFITDTQYFGPGTRLTVL.

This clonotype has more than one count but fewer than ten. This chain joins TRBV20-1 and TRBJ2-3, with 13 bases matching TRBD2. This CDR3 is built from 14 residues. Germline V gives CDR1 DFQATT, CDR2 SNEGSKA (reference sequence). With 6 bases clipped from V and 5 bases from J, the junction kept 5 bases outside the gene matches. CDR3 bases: TGCAGTGCCACTAGCGGGAGGGCGAGAGATACGCAGTATTTT. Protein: CSATSGRARDTQYF.

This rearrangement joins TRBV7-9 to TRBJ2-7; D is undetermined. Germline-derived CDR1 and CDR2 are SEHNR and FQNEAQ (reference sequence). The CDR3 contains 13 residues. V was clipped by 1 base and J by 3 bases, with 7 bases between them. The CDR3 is CASSLGSIYEQYF. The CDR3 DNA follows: TGTGCCAGCAGCTTAGGGAGTATCTACGAGCAGTACTTC.

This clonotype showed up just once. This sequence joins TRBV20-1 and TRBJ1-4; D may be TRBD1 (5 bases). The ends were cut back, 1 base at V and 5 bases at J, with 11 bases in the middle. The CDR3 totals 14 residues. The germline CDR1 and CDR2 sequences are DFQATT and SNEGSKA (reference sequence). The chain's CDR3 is CSARVGTSNEKLFF. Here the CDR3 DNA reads TGCAGTGCTAGAGTGGGGACCTCAAATGAAAAACTGTTTTTT.

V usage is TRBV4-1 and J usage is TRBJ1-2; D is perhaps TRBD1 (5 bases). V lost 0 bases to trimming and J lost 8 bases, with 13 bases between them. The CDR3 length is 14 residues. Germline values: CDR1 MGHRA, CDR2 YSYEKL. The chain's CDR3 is CASSQDPGAEGYTF. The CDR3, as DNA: TGCGCCAGCAGCCAAGACCCTGGGGCGGAAGGCTACACCTTC.

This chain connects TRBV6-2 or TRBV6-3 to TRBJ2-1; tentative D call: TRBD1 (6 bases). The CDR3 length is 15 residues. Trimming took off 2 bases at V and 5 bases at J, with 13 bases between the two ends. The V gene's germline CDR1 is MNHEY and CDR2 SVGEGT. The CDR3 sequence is CASSYKAGVDNEQFF. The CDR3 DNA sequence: TGTGCCAGCAGTTACAAGGCAGGGGTGGACAATGAGCAGTTCTTC.

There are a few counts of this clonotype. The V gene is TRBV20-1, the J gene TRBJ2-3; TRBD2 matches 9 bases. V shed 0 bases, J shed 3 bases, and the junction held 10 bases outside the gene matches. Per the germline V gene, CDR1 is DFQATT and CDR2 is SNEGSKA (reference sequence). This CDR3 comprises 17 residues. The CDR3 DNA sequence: TGCAGTGCTAGAGACCTGATGGTAGCGGGGGCTACAGATACGCAGTATTTT. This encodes CSARDLMVAGATDTQYF.

The CDR3 nucleotides read TGTGCCAGCAGCTTGCTCGCTACCACCGGGGAGCTGTTTTTT. As protein: CASSLLATTGELFF. The rearrangement links TRBV5-4 to TRBJ2-2, with D unresolved. The CDR3 totals 14 residues. Looked up from germline, CDR1 is SGHNT and CDR2 is YYREEE (reference sequence). The germline V and J ends were trimmed by 1 base and 4 bases, with 8 bases remaining between them.

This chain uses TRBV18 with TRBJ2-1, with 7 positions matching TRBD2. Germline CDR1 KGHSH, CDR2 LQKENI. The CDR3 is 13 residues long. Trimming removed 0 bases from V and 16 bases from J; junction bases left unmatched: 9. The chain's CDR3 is CASSPPASGKVFF. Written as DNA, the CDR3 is TGTGCCAGCTCACCACCCGCTAGCGGAAAGGTATTCTTC.

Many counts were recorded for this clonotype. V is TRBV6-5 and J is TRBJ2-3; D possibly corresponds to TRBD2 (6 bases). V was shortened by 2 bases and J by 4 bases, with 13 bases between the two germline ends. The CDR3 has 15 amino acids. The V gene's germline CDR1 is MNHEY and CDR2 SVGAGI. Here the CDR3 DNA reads TGTGCCAGCAGTTACGGCGGAGGGCGACCAGATACGCAGTATTTT. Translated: CASSYGGGRPDTQYF.

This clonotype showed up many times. CDR3 in DNA: TGCAGCGTTGAAGGGGGAGGACAGGGTGGTTTTGGCTACACCTTC. It is translated as CSVEGGGQGGFGYTF. The chain uses TRBV29-1 and TRBJ1-2; 8 bases agree with TRBD1. V dropped 1 base and J dropped 7; count of bases not matched to a gene: 11. Per the germline V gene, CDR1 is SQVTM and CDR2 is ANQGSEA. This CDR3 contains 15 residues. Full variable domain (remainder filled in from reference TRBV29-1 and TRBJ1-2): SAVISQKPSRDICQRGTSLTIQCQVDSQVTMMFWYRQQPGQSLTLIATANQGSEATYESGFVIDKFPISRPNLTFSTLTVSNMSPEDSSIYLCSVEGGGQGGFGYTFGSGTRLTVV.

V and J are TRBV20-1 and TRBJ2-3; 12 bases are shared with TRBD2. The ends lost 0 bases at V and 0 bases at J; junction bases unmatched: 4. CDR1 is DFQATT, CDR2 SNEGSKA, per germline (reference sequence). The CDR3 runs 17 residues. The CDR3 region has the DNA TGCAGTGCTAGAGACCTAGCGGGAGGGCTTAGCACAGATACGCAGTATTTT. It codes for CSARDLAGGLSTDTQYF.

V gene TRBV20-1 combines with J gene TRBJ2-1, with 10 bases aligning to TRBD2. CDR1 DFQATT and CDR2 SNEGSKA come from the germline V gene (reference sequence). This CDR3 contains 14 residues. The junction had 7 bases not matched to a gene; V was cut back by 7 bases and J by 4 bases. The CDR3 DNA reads TGCAGTGGACTACTAGCGGGACTATACAATGAGCAGTTCTTC. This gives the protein CSGLLAGLYNEQFF.

The CDR3 loop is CASSRRTSGEETQYF. DNA of the CDR3: TGTGCCAGCAGCCGAAGGACTAGCGGGGAGGAGACCCAGTACTTC. The genes are TRBV3-1 and TRBJ2-5, with 12 bases that match TRBD2. The CDR3 has 15 residues. Germline CDR1 is LGHDT and CDR2 is YNNKEL (reference sequence). V dropped 4 bases and J dropped 5; count of bases not matched to a gene: 5.

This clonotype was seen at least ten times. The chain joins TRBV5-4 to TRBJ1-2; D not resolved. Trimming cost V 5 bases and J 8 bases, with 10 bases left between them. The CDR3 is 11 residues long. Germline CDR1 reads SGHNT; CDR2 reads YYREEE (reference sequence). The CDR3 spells CASSYDGGYTF. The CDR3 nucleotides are TGTGCCAGCAGTTATGATGGGGGCTACACCTTC.